The clone carrying this T cell receptor (beta chain) was seen a few times. The antigen is undetermined. Each sample gave at least 6.5 million isolated PBMCs. With a J-beta primer mix and a sample-barcoded 5' primer, a second PCR ran about 6 to 11 cycles. Each cDNA molecule received a tag from a template-switch adaptor that had 12 random nucleotides. Individual samples furnished no less than 2.5 million CDR3-containing paired-end reads apiece. TCRdb redid the calling of the 5' RACE reads with MiXCR, one entry per CDR3 protein. The sample lists approximately 800,000 distinct CDR3 sequences; approximately 35% were seen once. Deletions cut 4 bases from V and 8 bases from J, with 17 bases between. From germline, CDR1 is SGHVS and CDR2 FQNEAQ. The CDR3 totals 14 residues. These data originate in a study of blood T cells in healthy people across ages. Whole-study findings and limits: Older individuals had lower TCR beta diversity per million T cells (the decline was roughly linear).

The chain combines TRBV7-8 with TRBJ1-2; TRBD1 might be the D (5 bases). The TCR comes from a young man in good health. Source material: blood. For the CDR3, the DNA is TGTGCCAGCAGCTACTGGACAAGACATGAGGGCTACACCTTC. Translation: CASSYWTRHEGYTF.